The 14 T cell receptor beta chains listed next were all sequenced from one sample in a study of T-cell reconstitution after alpha-beta-depleted transplantation in children. TCRbeta library preparation incorporated unique molecular identifiers. TCRdb recomputed calls from the PCR reads with MiXCR, one row per CDR3 protein. The sample carries 100,000 or so distinct CDR3 sequences, less than 20% recorded once. The material sequenced was PBMCs, mostly from graft donor cells, taken 180 days after TCRalphabeta/CD19-depleted stem cell transplant. Every receptor here comes from a male patient aged 2 to 9 who had a stem cell transplant for acute lymphoblastic leukemia, so the T cells may come from the graft donor.

This clonotype has more than one count but fewer than ten. In DNA form, the CDR3 reads TGTGCCAGCAGTCCTGGACAGACTTACGAGCAGTACTTC. As protein: CASSPGQTYEQYF. The gene calls are TRBV6-2 or TRBV6-3 and TRBJ2-7, with TRBD1 as a possible D gene (6 bases). From germline, CDR1 is MNHEY and CDR2 SVGEGT. Trimming pared 5 bases from V and 4 bases from J, leaving 12 bases between. The CDR3 loop spans 13 amino acids.

The V gene is TRBV6-1, the J gene TRBJ2-6; D ambiguous. Germline loops: CDR1 MNHNS, CDR2 SASEGT. Trimming cost V 8 bases and J 2 bases, with 7 bases left between them. The length of the CDR3 is 13 residues. CDR3 in amino acids: CASGVTGANVLTF. Written as DNA, the CDR3 is TGTGCCAGCGGGGTCACTGGGGCCAACGTCCTGACTTTC.

The gene calls are TRBV7-9 and TRBJ1-1, with 7 bases that match TRBD1. The germline V gene has CDR1 SEHNR and CDR2 FQNEAQ (reference sequence). Germline trimming cut 5 bases from V and 3 bases from J; bases unmatched to any gene: 3. The CDR3 runs 13 residues. The CDR3 reads CASSADRDTEAFF. In nucleotides, the CDR3 is TGTGCCAGCAGCGCAGACAGGGACACTGAAGCTTTCTTT.

This chain connects TRBV7-2 to TRBJ2-7; TRBD1 matches 7 bases. Germline V gene lookup returns CDR1 SGHTA and CDR2 FQGNSA. Trimming cost V 5 bases and J 2 bases; bases outside gene matches: 9. The CDR3 spans 15 residues. The CDR3 spells CASSPGQVGAYEQYF. The CDR3 DNA is TGTGCCAGCAGCCCCGGACAGGTGGGGGCCTACGAGCAGTACTTC.

The chain joins TRBV9 to TRBJ2-7; TRBD2 matches at 7 bases. Germline V lookup: CDR1 SGDLS, CDR2 YYNGEE. The CDR3 runs to 15 residues. After removal of 4 bases from V and 6 bases from J, the junction contained 13 bases not matched to a gene. CDR3 loop: CASSPATTPGGEQYF. CDR3 in DNA: TGTGCCAGCAGCCCCGCGACGACGCCGGGGGGCGAGCAGTACTTC.

The chain employs TRBV7-8 and TRBJ2-7, with 11 bases lining up with TRBD2. V was clipped by 0 bases and J by 3 bases; unmatched bases: 4. The CDR3 has 16 residues. The germline gives CDR1 SGHVS, CDR2 FQNEAQ. CDR3 sequence (DNA): TGTGCCAGCAGCTTAGCGCAAGGGACTAGCGGCTACGAGCAGTACTTC. It is translated as CASSLAQGTSGYEQYF.

This clonotype was detected many times. V and J are TRBV27 and TRBJ2-1; TRBD2 matches at 8 bases. The trim removed 2 bases at V and 1 base at J, leaving 7 bases unmatched. CDR3 length: 17 residues. Germline lookup yields CDR1 MNHEY and CDR2 SMNVEV (reference sequence). CDR3 coding DNA: TGTGCCAGCAGTTTACTGGGGGCGGGGGGATCCTACAATGAGCAGTTCTTC. Its translation: CASSLLGAGGSYNEQFF.

This clonotype was recorded at least ten times. The rearrangement uses TRBV20-1 and TRBJ2-4; TRBD1 matches 8 bases. J was trimmed by 0 bases and V by 2 bases; bases with no gene match: 6. The germline gives CDR1 DFQATT, CDR2 SNEGSKA (reference sequence). The CDR3 runs to 16 residues. The CDR3 protein is CSARQGAHLAKNIQYF. For the CDR3, the DNA is TGCAGTGCTAGACAGGGGGCTCATCTAGCCAAAAACATTCAGTACTTC.

The CDR3 here is CASIQGARGLWDYGYTF. As DNA, the CDR3 is TGTGCCAGCATCCAGGGGGCCAGGGGGCTTTGGGACTATGGCTACACCTTC. The chain recombines TRBV6-2 or TRBV6-3 with TRBJ1-2; 8 bases align to TRBD1. The germline V gene has CDR1 MNHEY and CDR2 SVGEGT. The CDR3 is made up of 17 amino acids. Trimming cost V 7 bases and J 3 bases; bases outside gene matches: 16.

This clonotype was detected only a few times. The V gene is TRBV9, the J gene TRBJ2-7; D gene unclear. This CDR3 is 16 amino acids long. Germline lookup yields CDR1 SGDLS and CDR2 YYNGEE. Trimming left V 4 bases short and J 3 bases short, with 20 bases between. The CDR3 spells CASSTSSGPPNYEQYF. CDR3 bases: TGTGCCAGCAGCACTTCCTCCGGGCCCCCGAACTACGAGCAGTACTTC. Together with reference TRBV9 and TRBJ2-7, the CDR3 gives the full variable domain: DSGVTQTPKHLITATGQRVTLRCSPRSGDLSVYWYQQSLDQGLQFLIQYYNGEERAKGNILERFSAQQFPDLHSELNLSSLELGDSALYFCASSTSSGPPNYEQYFGPGTRLTVT.

This clonotype was seen only a few times. The chain links TRBV6-1 to TRBJ1-1; D might be TRBD1 (6 bases). This CDR3 has 15 amino acids. The germline CDR1 and CDR2 sequences are MNHNS and SASEGT. Trimming cost V 5 bases and J 0 bases, with 13 bases left between them. The CDR3 DNA sequence: TGTGCCAGCAGTAAGAAACAGGGATTGAACACTGAAGCTTTCTTT. Translation: CASSKKQGLNTEAFF.

This clonotype showed up many times. V and J are TRBV12-3 or TRBV12-4 and TRBJ2-1; perhaps D is TRBD1 or TRBD2 (6 bases each). V dropped 2 bases and J dropped 6 bases, with 14 bases sitting between them. The CDR3 is 15 residues long. This CDR3 reads CASSLSVGGLNEQFF. CDR3 nucleotide sequence: TGTGCCAGCAGTTTATCTGTGGGGGGCCTCAATGAGCAGTTCTTC.

The rearrangement uses TRBV4-2 and TRBJ2-6, with D hard to call. The CDR3 length is 16 residues. V gave up 0 bases and J gave up 0 bases, with 6 bases separating them. Germline V gene data show CDR1 as LGHNA and CDR2 as YNFKEQ. The CDR3 spells CASSQDRYSGANVLTF. The CDR3 DNA follows: TGTGCCAGCAGCCAAGACAGATACTCTGGGGCCAACGTCCTGACTTTC.

This clonotype was found a few times. The CDR3, as DNA: TGTGCCAGCAGCCAACTGCCAGCGAACACCGGGGAGCTGTTTTTT. Encoded protein: CASSQLPANTGELFF. V usage is TRBV6-2 or TRBV6-3 and J usage is TRBJ2-2; no definite D call. CDR1 and CDR2 (germline): MNHEY, SVGEGT. V lost 6 bases and J 0 bases, leaving 11 bases between the germline ends. The CDR3 is 15 amino acids.